A single sample is the source of the 9 T cell receptor beta chains below, sequenced in a study of regulatory T cells in long-lasting Graves disease. Sample time point: persistent/refractory GD, antithyroid drugs over 5 years with positive TRAb. PBMC RNA was the source of the TCR library. In building TCR beta libraries, iRepertoire HTBI primers were used together with Arm-PCR of CDR3 regions. TCRdb reprocessed the multiplex PCR reads via MiXCR and lists one record per CDR3 protein. Of 310,000 or so distinct CDR3 sequences listed, roughly a fifth are singletons. The material was peripheral blood mononuclear cells (PBMCs), obtained when the disease was refractory, from a patient treated with antithyroid drugs. These TCRs come from a female donor with Graves disease.

The rearrangement joins TRBV6-1 to TRBJ1-3; D remains ambiguous. Germline loops: CDR1 MNHNS, CDR2 SASEGT. With 5 bases removed from V and 1 base from J, the gap between germline ends came to 15 bases. The CDR3 has 16 residues. The CDR3 DNA follows: TGTGCCAGCAGTACCACAGCTCTCCGATCTGGAAACACCATATATTTT. It translates to CASSTTALRSGNTIYF.

The V and J genes are TRBV7-2 and TRBJ2-7; D is possibly TRBD2 (5 bases). V was cut by 4 bases and J by 7 bases, with 11 bases left in between. The germline V gene has CDR1 SGHTA and CDR2 FQGNSA. This CDR3 region has 12 residues. The CDR3 nucleotides read TGTGCCAGCAGCTCCGGACTCCTTGAGCAGTACTTC. Translation gives CASSSGLLEQYF.

Comment on this clonotype: A much larger clone lies a single base off, so this may be a read error. The chain uses TRBV25-1 and TRBJ1-1; TRBD1 is a possible D gene (6 bases). This CDR3 has 13 residues. Trimming took off 5 bases at V and 4 bases at J, with 11 bases between the two ends. The V gene's germline CDR1 is MGHDK and CDR2 SYGVNS. The CDR3 DNA reads TGTGCCAGCAGTCGGCCAGGGGTCACTGAAGCTTTCTTT. It codes for CASSRPGVTEAFF.

There are a few counts of this clonotype. The chain is built from TRBV7-9 and TRBJ2-1; D remains unclear. Germline CDR1 is SEHNR and CDR2 is FQNEAQ (reference sequence). The CDR3 extends over 13 amino acids. Trimming stripped 6 bases from V and 4 bases from J, with 10 bases between. The CDR3 DNA follows: TGTGCCAGCAGTACTTACGGGTACAATGAGCAGTTCTTC. Its translation is CASSTYGYNEQFF.

Regarding this clonotype: Given a much more abundant clone one base away, this may be a read error. The chain couples TRBV12-5 to TRBJ1-5; possible D gene TRBD1, 5 bases. The CDR3 runs to 14 residues. V was shortened by 0 bases and J by 5 bases, with 8 bases between the two germline ends. The V gene's germline CDR1 is LGHNT and CDR2 FRNRAP. CDR3 DNA: TGTGCTAGTGGTTTGGTGGGGCAGGATCAGCCCCAGCATTTT. It yields the protein CASGLVGQDQPQHF.

This clonotype was observed at least ten times. The chain carries TRBV5-6 and TRBJ2-7, with TRBD2 matching over 13 bases. Trimming took 3 bases from V and 4 from J; bases not matched to a gene: 4. Germline V gives CDR1 SGHDT, CDR2 YYEEEE. CDR3 size: 15 residues. As DNA, the CDR3 is TGTGCCAGCAGCTGGGGGACTAGCGGGACGTACGAGCAGTACTTC. Its translation: CASSWGTSGTYEQYF. The full variable domain, rest sourced from reference TRBV5-6 and TRBJ2-7, is DAGVTQSPTHLIKTRGQQVTLRCSPKSGHDTVSWYQQALGQGPQFIFQYYEEEERQRGNFPDRFSGHQFPNYSSELNVNALLLGDSALYLCASSWGTSGTYEQYFGPGTRLTVT.

This clonotype was counted many times. The chain recombines TRBV7-2 with TRBJ1-5; D unresolved. CDR3 size: 14 residues. Germline V lookup: CDR1 SGHTA, CDR2 FQGNSA. Trimming removed 1 base at V and 7 bases at J, with 11 bases between. The CDR3 protein is CASSLVGPEQPQHF. The DNA of the CDR3 is TGTGCCAGCAGCTTAGTAGGGCCGGAACAGCCCCAGCATTTT.

J is TRBJ2-3 and V is TRBV5-1; D is possibly TRBD1 or TRBD2 (5 bases each). The CDR3 covers 14 residues. V lost 5 bases to trimming and J lost 3 bases, with 13 bases between them. Germline V lookup: CDR1 SGHRS, CDR2 YFSETQ. As DNA, the CDR3 is TGCGCCAGCAGTTTCGGGGCGCCAACAGATACGCAGTATTTT. It codes for CASSFGAPTDTQYF. Variable domain in full (rest from reference TRBV5-1 and TRBJ2-3): KAGVTQTPRYLIKTRGQQVTLSCSPISGHRSVSWYQQTPGQGLQFLFEYFSETQRNKGNFPGRFSGRQFSNSRSEMNVSTLELGDSALYLCASSFGAPTDTQYFGPGTRLTVL.

This clonotype was detected many times. The rearrangement joins TRBV10-3 to TRBJ2-5; D is uncertain. V was pared by 7 bases and J by 5 bases, with 14 bases between. The CDR3 has 13 residues. Per germline, CDR1 ENHRY and CDR2 SYGVKD. CDR3 sequence reads: CAITRQLGETQYF. The CDR3 DNA is TGTGCCATCACGAGGCAGTTAGGGGAGACCCAGTACTTC.